These T cell receptor beta chains were read from a single sample in a study of CD8+ T cells in alopecia areata. The method was immunoSEQ multiplex PCR; TCRdb's version includes in-frame clones alone and lacks a portion of them. The sample carries approximately 150,000 clones, roughly 50% recorded once. Material: CD4+ T cells sorted from blood, obtained between weeks 55 and 65, from a patient treated with tofacitinib. The receptors were gathered from a human donor with alopecia areata. Each CDR3 is given with its conserved first and last residue. Part of the rows lack a size; the others show once, few, many or a class for expanded clones.

v_gene | len | abundance | CDR3aa
TRBV19 | 15 | few | CASSMMLAGAGELFF
TRBV11-2 | 16 | few | CASSPRLAGITDTQYF
TRBV2 | 13 | . | CARKLGSGNTIYF
TRBV7-2 | 14 | . | CASSSPGRAGELFF
TRBV9 | 15 | . | CASSVAAGVQETQYF
TRBV29-1 | 16 | . | CSVEKSQGISNYGYTF
TRBV6-6 | 12 | many | CASTTSRGKAFF
TRBV7-6 | 14 | few | CASSLDRGPYEQYF
TRBV30 | 18 | . | CAWTLPGGGFSGANVLTF
TRBV30 | 19 | . | CAWRVKLQGFMGYTGELFF
TRBV10-3 | 13 | . | CAISERGLETQYF